The 17 T cell receptor beta chains presented below share a single source sample, sequenced in a study of T cell responses to AZD1222 COVID-19 vaccine. Clones were sequenced by immunoSEQ multiplex PCR, and TCRdb holds only the in-frame ones, with some missing. The data contain 200,000 or so clones, 80% to 90% of them singletons. Sequencing used peripheral blood, obtained on day 0 of AZD1222 vaccination. These receptors all come from an adult in good health.

This clone showed up just once. The gene calls are TRBV29-1 and TRBJ2-2; 10 positions match TRBD2. The junction had 7 bases not matched to a gene; V was cut back by 5 bases and J by 4 bases. The CDR3 runs to 15 residues. In germline, CDR1 is SQVTM, CDR2 ANQGSEA. The CDR3 nucleotides are TGCAGCGTTCAGCGGGGGGGCCGTAGCACCGGGGAGCTGTTTTTT. It yields the protein CSVQRGGRSTGELFF.

The chain carries TRBV2 and TRBJ2-7; D gene ambiguous. CDR3 length: 17 amino acids. The germline V gene encodes CDR1 SNHLY and CDR2 FYNNEI. Trimming took off 8 bases at V and 7 bases at J, with 30 bases between the two ends. As DNA, the CDR3 is TGTGCCAGCCTATCTACGAGTAGAAATCCCATTCTTGGGGAGCAGTACTTC. This codes for CASLSTSRNPILGEQYF.

The rearrangement links TRBV5-6 to TRBJ1-2; D call uncertain. Germline CDR1 and CDR2: SGHDT and YYEEEE. CDR3 length equals 15 residues. Trimming removed 4 bases at V and 5 bases at J, with 18 bases between. Here the CDR3 reads CASSVLWQKAYGYTF. CDR3 nucleotide sequence: TGTGCCAGCAGCGTCTTATGGCAGAAGGCTTATGGCTACACCTTC.

The chain combines TRBV18 with TRBJ1-2, with D perhaps matching TRBD1 (5 bases). Between the trimmed V and J ends, which lost 2 bases and 0 bases, there was a span of 10 bases. The CDR3 has 15 amino acids. Germline-derived CDR1 and CDR2 are KGHSH and LQKENI. CDR3 region: CASSPGAGPNYGYTF. The CDR3 DNA reads TGTGCCAGCTCACCAGGGGCAGGGCCTAACTATGGCTACACCTTC.

This rearrangement joins TRBV6-5 to TRBJ1-1, with D tentatively TRBD1 (6 bases). Trimming shortened V by 5 bases and J by 1 base, and 8 bases separated the two germline ends. The germline V gene has CDR1 MNHEY and CDR2 SVGAGI. The CDR3 covers 13 residues. CDR3 amino acids: CASSQQGNTEAFF. The CDR3 bases are TGTGCCAGCAGTCAACAGGGGAACACTGAAGCTTTCTTT.

This chain uses TRBV6-4 with TRBJ2-7; TRBD1 aligns across 7 bases. The trim removed 5 bases at V and 4 bases at J, leaving 17 bases unmatched. This CDR3 has 17 amino acids. Per the germline V gene, CDR1 is MRHNA and CDR2 is SNTAGT. CDR3 bases: TGTGCCAGCAGTACCATATTTAGACAGGGTAATCGTTACGAGCAGTACTTC. Encoded protein: CASSTIFRQGNRYEQYF.

V usage is TRBV2 and J usage is TRBJ1-5; D gene ambiguous. Germline V gene sequence: CDR1 SNHLY, CDR2 FYNNEI. The CDR3 is 17 residues long. V was cut by 0 bases and J by 3 bases, with 15 bases left in between. For the CDR3, the DNA is TGTGCCAGCAGTGAAGCGCTGTTAGCAAGCAACAATCAGCCCCAGCATTTT. Translation gives CASSEALLASNNQPQHF.

The rearrangement links TRBV18 to TRBJ1-5, with D possibly matching TRBD1 (6 bases). The CDR3 runs 17 residues. Germline CDR1 and CDR2: KGHSH and LQKENI. Trimming shortened V by 0 bases and J by 4 bases, and 16 bases separated the two germline ends. The CDR3 nucleotides are TGTGCCAGCTCACCACCCGGCCGGGGGGGGCGAAATCAGCCCCAGCATTTT. Translation gives CASSPPGRGGRNQPQHF.

The chain carries TRBV14 and TRBJ1-1; D gene unclear. CDR1 is SGHDN, CDR2 FVKESK, per germline. The germline V and J ends were trimmed by 0 bases and 4 bases, with 9 bases remaining between them. The CDR3 sequence is 14 residues long. Written as DNA, the CDR3 is TGTGCCAGCAGCCAAGATCCATGGAGCACTGAAGCTTTCTTT. It translates to CASSQDPWSTEAFF.

The chain carries TRBV28 and TRBJ2-3; D unresolved. The ends were cut back, 6 bases at V and 0 bases at J, with 16 bases in the middle. Looked up from germline, CDR1 is MDHEN and CDR2 is SYDVKM. The CDR3 extends over 16 amino acids. The CDR3 DNA sequence: TGTGCCAGCAGGGACCCGAACAGATCTAGCACAGATACGCAGTATTTT. Protein sequence: CASRDPNRSSTDTQYF.

V usage is TRBV10-3 and J usage is TRBJ2-7; 9 bases map to TRBD1. Trimming removed 6 bases from V and 4 bases from J; junction bases left unmatched: 7. Germline V gives CDR1 ENHRY, CDR2 SYGVKD. The CDR3 runs 14 residues. The CDR3 DNA reads as TGTGCCATCAGGGGGGACAGGGTCTTTTACGAGCAGTACTTC. Translated: CAIRGDRVFYEQYF.

This chain links TRBV25-1 with TRBJ1-2, with D possibly being TRBD1 (5 bases). The V gene lost 4 bases and the J gene lost 4 bases, with 16 bases spanning the gap. CDR1 and CDR2 (germline): MGHDK, SYGVNS. The CDR3 length is 15 residues. The CDR3 sequence: CASSVGLRGIYGYTF. As DNA, the CDR3 is TGTGCCAGCAGTGTAGGTCTAAGGGGCATCTATGGCTACACCTTC.

The V call is TRBV20-1, the J call TRBJ1-4; D call uncertain. Germline assignment: CDR1 DFQATT and CDR2 SNEGSKA (reference sequence). V shed 6 bases and J shed 6 bases, with 8 bases lying between them. CDR3 size: 11 residues. The CDR3 is CSAEEDEKLFF. In nucleotides, the CDR3 is TGCAGTGCCGAGGAAGATGAAAAACTGTTTTTT.

The V and J genes are TRBV9 and TRBJ2-7; the D gene is possibly TRBD1 (6 bases). Germline V gene sequence: CDR1 SGDLS, CDR2 YYNGEE. This CDR3 is built from 14 residues. V was trimmed by 3 bases and J by 6 bases, leaving 16 bases between them. Here the CDR3 DNA reads TGTGCCAGCAGCGCCATTGGTGGGGGCGGCGAGCAGTACTTC. Translated: CASSAIGGGGEQYF.

The CDR3 reads CAWDQAPGQKSTDTQYF. The CDR3 bases are TGTGCCTGGGATCAAGCCCCGGGACAGAAAAGCACAGATACGCAGTATTTT. The chain recombines TRBV30 with TRBJ2-3, with TRBD1 matching 7 bases. Germline loops: CDR1 GTSNPN, CDR2 SVGIG (reference sequence). J gave up 0 bases and V 5 bases, and 14 bases lay outside the gene matches. The CDR3 spans 17 residues.

The CDR3 DNA reads as TGTGCCAGCAGGGACACAGGGGCCCTGAACACTGAAGCTTTCTTT. It translates to CASRDTGALNTEAFF. This rearrangement joins TRBV6-5 to TRBJ1-1; 7 bases match TRBD1. With V trimmed by 6 bases and J by 0 bases, 7 bases remained unmatched. Per the germline V gene, CDR1 is MNHEY and CDR2 is SVGAGI. This CDR3 contains 15 residues.

This clone has a single count. The rearrangement uses TRBV19 and TRBJ2-4; 7 positions match TRBD1. There are 13 residues in the CDR3. Germline V gene data show CDR1 as LNHDA and CDR2 as SQIVND (reference sequence). The junction had 2 bases not matched to a gene; V was cut back by 1 base and J by 8 bases. CDR3 region: CASSIGQGDIQYF. CDR3 sequence (DNA): TGTGCCAGTAGTATAGGCCAGGGGGACATTCAGTACTTC.